The T cell receptor (beta chain) under discussion was sequenced for a study of cytomegalovirus exposure and HLA in healthy donors. The study's findings and limits: An Asian-associated ancestry cluster reportedly showed fewer N-insertions than the approximately 700-donor mean in a later analysis.

V gave up 4 bases and J gave up 7 bases; unmatched junction bases: 10. This CDR3 region has 14 residues. CDR1 is SGHDT, CDR2 YYEEEE, per germline. The PCR used 60 Vbeta and 13 Jbeta primers. Data came from immunoSEQ multiplex PCR; TCRdb stores just in-frame clones and leaves some out. Of about 180,000 clones in the sample, just under 85% are singletons; the top ten hold 4.8%. With respect to this clone: Its antigen is undetermined.

Sequences were obtained from PBMCs. V usage is TRBV5-6 and J usage is TRBJ1-2; 7 nucleotides agree with TRBD1. The receptor was derived from a girl between 10 and 17 years old in good health and CMV-seropositive. In DNA, the CDR3 is TGTGCCAGCAGCCCATCGAAGGGGGCAAGTGGCTACACCTTC. This gives the protein CASSPSKGASGYTF. The variable domain in full, completed from reference TRBV5-6 and TRBJ1-2, reads DAGVTQSPTHLIKTRGQQVTLRCSPKSGHDTVSWYQQALGQGPQFIFQYYEEEERQRGNFPDRFSGHQFPNYSSELNVNALLLGDSALYLCASSPSKGASGYTFGSGTRLTVV.